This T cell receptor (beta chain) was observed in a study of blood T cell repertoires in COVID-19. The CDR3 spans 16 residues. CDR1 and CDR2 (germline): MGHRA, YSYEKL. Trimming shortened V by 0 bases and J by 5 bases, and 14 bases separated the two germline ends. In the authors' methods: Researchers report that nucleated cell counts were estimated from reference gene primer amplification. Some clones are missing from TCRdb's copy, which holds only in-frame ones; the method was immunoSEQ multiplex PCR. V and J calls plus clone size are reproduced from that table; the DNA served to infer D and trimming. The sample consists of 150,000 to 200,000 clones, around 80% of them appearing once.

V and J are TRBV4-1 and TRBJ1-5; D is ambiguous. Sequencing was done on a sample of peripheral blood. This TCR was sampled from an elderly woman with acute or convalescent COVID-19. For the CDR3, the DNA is TGCGCCAGCAGCCAAGATCGAACCGGGATCTATCAGCCCCAGCATTTT. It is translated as CASSQDRTGIYQPQHF.